This T cell receptor (beta chain) was sequenced in a study of shared clonotypes between healthy human individuals. In the naive CD8 group, cells lacked CD45RO and were positively selected for CCR7, so terminally differentiated effector memory CD45RA+ cells were left out. Study observations and caveats: It was observed that 4% to 6% of naive CD4 clonotypes were shared across a handful of donors.

In the case of this clone: Its antigen is unknown.

The CDR3 runs 13 residues. V lost 0 bases and J 10 bases, leaving 13 bases between the germline ends. Germline V lookup: CDR1 GTSNPN, CDR2 SVGIG (reference sequence). Each subset's genomic DNA was shared equally among a number of immunoSEQ plates. As handled by the study authors: Filtering differed for immunoSEQ, which gave only junction sequences without quality scores. Profiled with immunoSEQ multiplex PCR; TCRdb holds only in-frame clones, not every one. That table gives V, J and clone size, and the DNA gave D and trimming. The data show around 2,000,000 clones, with 85% to 95% seen just once and less than 1.5% held by the top ten.

The sample taken for sequencing was naive CD8+ T cells sorted from blood. The clonotype comes from a man aged 18 to 30 in good health. The rearrangement uses TRBV30 and TRBJ2-1; possibly TRBD2 for D (5 bases). The CDR3 bases are TGTGCCTGGAGTGTACTAGAGGAACCCGAGCAGTTCTTC. It yields the protein CAWSVLEEPEQFF.